This T cell receptor beta chain was sequenced during a study of shared clonotypes between healthy human individuals. Overall study: Participating donors consisted of two women and a few men aged 18 to 49.

The trim removed 4 bases at V and 4 bases at J, leaving 5 bases unmatched. CDR1 SGHAT and CDR2 FQNNGV come from the germline V gene. This CDR3 region has 15 residues. Genomic DNA belonging to each subset was distributed in equal measure over several immunoSEQ plates. Method: immunoSEQ multiplex PCR; TCRdb's copy keeps in-frame clones and lacks some. The sample consists of about 680,000 clones, less than 80% of them appearing once. The sequencing sample was made of memory CD4+ T cells sorted from blood. Specified subset: CD45RA-negative fraction. The chain is built from TRBV11-2 and TRBJ1-3, with 9 positions matching TRBD1. This TCR was sampled from a woman aged 25 to 39 in good health. The CDR3 nucleotides are TGTGCCAGCAGCTCCTGGACAGGGGTCGGAAACACCATATATTTT. Protein product: CASSSWTGVGNTIYF.